This T cell receptor beta chain emerged from a study of CD8 T cells in Susac syndrome. RNA, at about 0.45 to 1 ug, was reverse transcribed with random hexamers. The amplification used immunoSEQ multiplex PCR on TCR beta CDR3; it spanned 54 Vbeta and 13 Jbeta. TCRdb ran MiXCR on the immunoSEQ multiplex PCR reads and lists one entry per CDR3 protein. The sample consists of some 120,000 distinct CDR3 sequences, under 95% of them appearing once. The CDR3 extends over 12 amino acids. The V end lost 3 bases, the J end lost 5 bases, and 7 bases lay between the germline ends. CDR1 and CDR2 from the germline V gene are SEHNR and FQNEAQ (reference sequence). TCR beta sequences were obtained from blood CD8+ and CD4+ T cells. TEMRA cells were enriched by FACS, while CD8+ and CD4+ T cells were obtained through a negative isolation that was performed magnetically.

The chain joins TRBV7-9 to TRBJ1-1; D unresolved. The sample consisted of CD8+ T cells from PBMCs. This sequence was found in a human donor with multiple sclerosis. The CDR3 loop is CASSLGETEAFF. The CDR3 bases are TGTGCCAGCAGCTTGGGAGAAACTGAAGCTTTCTTT.